These 5 T cell receptor beta chains were sequenced from one sample in a study of cytomegalovirus exposure and HLA in healthy donors. Primers included in the PCR were 60 Vbeta and 13 Jbeta primers. The protocol was immunoSEQ multiplex PCR, while the TCRdb copy is restricted to in-frame clones and leaves out a portion. The table includes more than 110,000 clones, about 80% detected once. The sequencing input was PBMCs. These TCRs come from a male donor in good health and CMV-seronegative.

In its sample, this clone was seen a few times. This rearrangement joins TRBV4-2 to TRBJ2-7, with 7 bases fitting TRBD1. V lost 3 bases, J lost 0 bases, and 5 bases stayed unmatched. The CDR3 is 15 residues long. The germline CDR1 and CDR2 sequences are LGHNA and YNFKEQ. This chain's CDR3 is CASSHGTESSYEQYF. The CDR3 nucleotides read TGTGCCAGCAGCCATGGGACAGAGAGCTCCTACGAGCAGTACTTC.

CDR3 protein: CASRPGQGSYEQYF. The CDR3 DNA is TGTGCCAGCAGGCCGGGACAGGGCTCCTACGAGCAGTACTTC. V usage is TRBV27 and J usage is TRBJ2-7, with 9 nucleotides matching TRBD1. The CDR3 consists of 14 residues. Germline V lookup: CDR1 MNHEY, CDR2 SMNVEV (reference sequence). Trimming at V came to 6 bases and at J to 0 bases, leaving 3 bases not matched to a gene.

This clone was seen a handful of times. The chain links TRBV4-3 to TRBJ1-4, with D possibly being TRBD1 (6 bases). Germline-derived CDR1 and CDR2 are LGHNA and YSLEER. The CDR3 runs to 16 residues. V was cut by 0 bases and J by 2 bases, with 10 bases left in between. CDR3 sequence (DNA): TGCGCCAGCAGCCAAGACCGAGGGGGTACTAATGAAAAACTGTTTTTT. Amino acid sequence: CASSQDRGGTNEKLFF.

The rearrangement joins TRBV6-1 to TRBJ2-6; 9 nucleotides line up with TRBD1. With V trimmed by 1 base and J by 3 bases, 4 bases remained unmatched. There are 17 residues in the CDR3. The germline V gene has CDR1 MNHNS and CDR2 SASEGT. CDR3: CASSEEGQGGGANVLTF. The DNA of the CDR3 is TGTGCCAGCAGTGAAGAGGGACAGGGAGGTGGGGCCAACGTCCTGACTTTC.

V and J are TRBV6-1 and TRBJ2-3; 8 bases fit TRBD1. This CDR3 comprises 16 residues. Germline CDR1 and CDR2: MNHNS and SASEGT. The V and J ends lost 1 base and 6 bases, in that order; junction bases with no gene match: 9. CDR3 protein: CASSEVVAGGRDTQYF. Here the CDR3 DNA reads TGTGCCAGCAGTGAAGTGGTTGCAGGGGGCAGGGATACGCAGTATTTT.